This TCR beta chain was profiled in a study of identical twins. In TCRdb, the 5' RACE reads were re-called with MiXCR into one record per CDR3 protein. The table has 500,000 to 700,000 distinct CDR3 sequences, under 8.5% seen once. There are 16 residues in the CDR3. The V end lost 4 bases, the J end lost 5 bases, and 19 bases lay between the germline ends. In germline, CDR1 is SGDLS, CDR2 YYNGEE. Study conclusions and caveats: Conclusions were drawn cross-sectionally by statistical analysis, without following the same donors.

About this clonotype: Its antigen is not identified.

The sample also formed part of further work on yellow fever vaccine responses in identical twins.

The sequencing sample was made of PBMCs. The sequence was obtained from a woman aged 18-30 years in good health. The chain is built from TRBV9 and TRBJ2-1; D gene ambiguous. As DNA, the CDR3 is TGTGCCAGCAGCCCCGTCTCTTTTGAGTGGAACAATGAGCAGTTCTTC. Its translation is CASSPVSFEWNNEQFF.